This paragraph reports one T cell receptor beta chain. In the study's own analysis: Reference gene primer amplification in the assay estimated nucleated cell counts. The repertoire was sequenced with immunoSEQ multiplex PCR; TCRdb's copy has only in-frame clones and lacks some. The V and J calls and clone size are taken from that table; D and trimming were inferred from the DNA. Of 150,000 to 200,000 clones detected, around 80% appear once; the ten largest clones hold about 12%. This entry belongs to a study of blood T cell repertoires in COVID-19. Looking at the study overall: Samples of COVID-19 (acute and convalescent) were obtained from the United States, Italy and Spain. In each case, the material was cDNA or gDNA derived from T cells, B-cell-depleted T cells, or PBMCs.

V lost 3 bases, J lost 2 bases, and 7 bases stayed unmatched. The germline CDR1 and CDR2 sequences are SEHNR and FQNEAQ (reference sequence). CDR3 length: 17 amino acids. Sequencing input: peripheral blood. V usage is TRBV7-9 and J usage is TRBJ2-7; 13 nucleotides line up with TRBD2. This receptor was obtained from a woman older than 75 with COVID-19, enrolled during active disease. CDR3: CASSLGTGLAGAYEQYF. The DNA for the CDR3 is TGTGCCAGCAGCTTGGGGACAGGACTAGCGGGAGCCTACGAGCAGTACTTC.